The entry below gives a single T cell receptor (beta chain) sequence along with its context. Its target is unknown. This specimen belongs to a study of T cell repertoires in cytomegalovirus infection. Study as a whole: It was the public TCR beta signatures that indicated both CMV infection and matching HLA type.

Study observations and caveats: What dominated the ex vivo response were HLA-C-restricted CMV-specific TCR beta clonotypes.

In germline, CDR1 is SEHNR, CDR2 FQNEAQ (reference sequence). This CDR3 region has 17 residues. Unmatched junction bases numbered 4, after V lost 0 bases and J lost 3 bases. TCRdb fed the reads into MiXCR, producing one record per CDR3 protein. This sample has about 89,000 distinct CDR3 sequences; approximately 30% occur once, and the top ten carry roughly 70%. V usage is TRBV7-9 and J usage is TRBJ1-5; 11 positions match TRBD1. Material: CD8+ T cells from cultured PBMCs, obtained from culture after CMV antigen stimulation. This clonotype was obtained from a human donor in good health (CMV status not recorded). Some clones in this sample may be carry-over from other donors' samples. CDR3 coding DNA: TGTGCCAGCAGCTTAGCGTTGGGACAGGGGGACAATCAGCCCCAGCATTTT. Its protein is CASSLALGQGDNQPQHF. The entire variable domain, with the rest obtained from reference TRBV7-9 and TRBJ1-5, is as follows: DTGVSQNPRHKITKRGQNVTFRCDPISEHNRLYWYRQTLGQGPEFLTYFQNEAQLEKSRLLSDRFSAERPKGSFSTLEIQRTEQGDSAMYLCASSLALGQGDNQPQHFGDGTRLSIL.